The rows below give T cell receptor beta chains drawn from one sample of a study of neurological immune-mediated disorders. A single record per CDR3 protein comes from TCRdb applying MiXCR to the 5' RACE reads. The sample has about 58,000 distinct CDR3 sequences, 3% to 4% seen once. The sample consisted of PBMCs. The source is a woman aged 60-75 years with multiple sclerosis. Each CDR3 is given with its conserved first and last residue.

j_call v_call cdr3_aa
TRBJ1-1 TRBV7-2 CASSLGQRLAFF
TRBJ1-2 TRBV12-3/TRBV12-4 CASTLTRGAANYGYTF
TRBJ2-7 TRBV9 CASSAAYRDGGYEQYF
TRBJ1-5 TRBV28 CASTNRDRGYQPQHF
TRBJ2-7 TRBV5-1 CASSPLEGEQYF
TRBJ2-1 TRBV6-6 CASSPRLAGGQNEQFF
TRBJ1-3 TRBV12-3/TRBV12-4 CASPSLGDRVGNTIYF
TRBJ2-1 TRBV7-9 CASSLDSTASYNEQFF
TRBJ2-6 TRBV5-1 CASSLWASGSAGANVLTF
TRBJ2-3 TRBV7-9 CASSARTGGIAQYF
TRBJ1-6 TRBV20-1 CSARVIGQGGSPLHF
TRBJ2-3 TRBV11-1 CASTNPGSTDTQYF
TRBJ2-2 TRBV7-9 CASRSTGKFTGELFF
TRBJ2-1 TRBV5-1 CASSRTTVVSYNEQFF
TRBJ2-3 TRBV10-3 CAISESSTDTQYF
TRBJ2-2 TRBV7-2 CASSSQGSNTGELFF
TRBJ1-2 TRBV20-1 CSARRTANYGYTF
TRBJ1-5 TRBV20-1 CSASFGVRGEQPQHF
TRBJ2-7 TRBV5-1 CASSFLSRRYEQYF
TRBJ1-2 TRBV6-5 CASSLRQFNYGYTF
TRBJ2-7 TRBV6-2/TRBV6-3 CASSGFYEQYF
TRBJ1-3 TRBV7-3 CASSAGTAGKNIYF
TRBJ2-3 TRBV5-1 CASSLEDSSTDTQYF
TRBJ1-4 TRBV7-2 CASSWGTGNEKLFF
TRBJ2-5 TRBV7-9 CASSPGVTIQETQYF
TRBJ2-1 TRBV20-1 CSARVAGRNEQFF
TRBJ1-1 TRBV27 CASSLVVRGRAEAFF
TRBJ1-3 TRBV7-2 CASRGRGNTIYF
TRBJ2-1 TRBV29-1 CSVELSRGSEQFF
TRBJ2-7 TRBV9 CASSPYGTLGHEQYF
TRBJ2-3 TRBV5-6 CASSWGRSTDTQYF
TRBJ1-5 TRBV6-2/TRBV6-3 CASSSSYQPQHF
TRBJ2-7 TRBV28 CASIGWRPSYEQYF
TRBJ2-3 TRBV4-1 CASSRTSLNTDTQYF
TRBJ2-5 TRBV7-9 CASSPAGSGQETQYF
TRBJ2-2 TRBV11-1 CASSLGQGPGELFF
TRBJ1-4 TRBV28 CASSSQWAEGFNEKLFF
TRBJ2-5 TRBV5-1 CASSLGTTGTPSGETQYF
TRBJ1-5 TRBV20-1 CSARVSRDQPQHF
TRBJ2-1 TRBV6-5 CASSLVLAAYNEQFF
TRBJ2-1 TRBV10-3 CAISETTSSYNEQFF
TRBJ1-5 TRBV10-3 CAAGGGSNKTQNF
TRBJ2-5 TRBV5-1 CASSGDGETQYF
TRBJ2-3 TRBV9 CASSGGLMADTQYF
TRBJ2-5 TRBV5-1 CASSLVGQGVETQYF
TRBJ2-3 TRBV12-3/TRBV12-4 CASSSYLSGRGPDTQYF
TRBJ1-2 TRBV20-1 CSATITGGGYTF
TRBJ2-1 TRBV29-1 CSVEMGLAGGEQFF
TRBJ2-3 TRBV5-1 CASSSTGGVRTDTQYF
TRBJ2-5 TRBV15 CATSGSLGLRETQYF